This T cell receptor beta chain came from a study of regulatory T cells in long-lasting Graves disease. Study overall: By definition, persistent Graves' disease involved antithyroid drugs for over 5 years alongside positive TSH receptor antibodies.

Time point indicated: persistent/refractory GD, antithyroid drugs over 5 years with positive TRAb. Researchers made the TCR library from RNA that was extracted from PBMCs. Library construction for TCR beta used iRepertoire HTBI primers and Arm-PCR of CDR3 regions. Each CDR3 protein gets one entry after TCRdb re-called the multiplex PCR reads with MiXCR. The data hold about 660,000 distinct CDR3 sequences, with around 30% observed a single time. The CDR3 runs 17 residues. With V trimmed by 5 bases and J by 4 bases, 14 bases remained unmatched. CDR1 and CDR2 from the germline V gene are MDHEN and SYDVKM.

The V gene is TRBV28, the J gene TRBJ1-5, with 7 nucleotides matching TRBD1. The sequence came from a female donor with Graves disease. The sequencing used peripheral blood mononuclear cells (PBMCs), collected when the disease was refractory, from a patient treated with antithyroid drugs. CDR3 DNA: TGTGCCAGCAGTCGATCCGGTTCCGGGACAGAGAATCAGCCCCAGCATTTT. Protein product: CASSRSGSGTENQPQHF.